A selection of T cell receptor beta chains follows, all from one sample in a study of blood T cell repertoires in COVID-19. Assay: immunoSEQ multiplex PCR; the TCRdb copy retains only in-frame clones and omits some. There are over 95,000 clones in the sample; more than 70% occur only once, and about 5.5% lies in the top ten. Material for sequencing was peripheral blood. The origin of the receptors is a woman aged 60-75 years with COVID-19, enrolled during active disease. Both conserved end residues are part of each CDR3. D genes are given only for firm matches.

CDR3aa | v_gene | d_gene | j_gene
CASSGSRVAYGYTF | TRBV5-4 | . | TRBJ1-2
CAIRDGAAGAYNEQFF | TRBV10-3 | . | TRBJ2-1
CASRSRGSNSPLHF | TRBV7-2 | TRBD1 | TRBJ1-6
CASSVGGAGANVLTF | TRBV9 | . | TRBJ2-6
CASSLAYRNQDNEQFF | TRBV7-6 | . | TRBJ2-1
CASSPLQVNTEAFF | TRBV4-1 | . | TRBJ1-1
CATSREQGGYYEQYF | TRBV15 | TRBD1 | TRBJ2-7
CASSIRGNTEAFF | TRBV19 | . | TRBJ1-1
CASSDRTGGRENGYTF | TRBV6-4 | TRBD1 | TRBJ1-2
CASSSQTGSYEQYF | TRBV9 | . | TRBJ2-7
CASSPPGGQGLQGGYTF | TRBV18 | TRBD1 | TRBJ1-2
CASSLGQGVSSGELFF | TRBV5-1 | TRBD1 | TRBJ2-2
CASSTGSGDYGYTF | TRBV9 | . | TRBJ1-2
CASSLQGAQTEAFF | TRBV5-4 | TRBD1 | TRBJ1-1
CASSPEGVTQYF | TRBV3-1/TRBV3-2 | . | TRBJ2-5
CASRGRAGAHEQYF | TRBV2 | . | TRBJ2-7
CASSFQGDNSPLHF | TRBV7-2 | . | TRBJ1-6
CASSPSDKYEQYF | TRBV18 | . | TRBJ2-7
CASRDTGRDTQYF | TRBV2 | . | TRBJ2-3
CASSVDSNYGYTF | TRBV2 | . | TRBJ1-2
CASSSKGTFGNTIYF | TRBV27 | . | TRBJ1-3
CASSPGQGMKNTEAFF | TRBV18 | TRBD1 | TRBJ1-1
CASRAGTGNDEKLFF | TRBV6-5 | TRBD1 | TRBJ1-4
CASSIRASGANVLTF | TRBV27 | . | TRBJ2-6
CASSLVRGPGLAVYEQYF | TRBV11-2 | TRBD2 | TRBJ2-7
CATSTEGGDSPLHF | TRBV15 | . | TRBJ1-6
CAILGQTVTFF | TRBV6-5 | . | TRBJ1-1
CASSATSTDTQYF | TRBV6-2/TRBV6-3 | . | TRBJ2-3
CASRRGLATDTQYF | TRBV2 | TRBD2 | TRBJ2-3
CASSFAGRTEAFF | TRBV7-3 | . | TRBJ1-1
CSVEDPPGHLGEQYF | TRBV29-1 | . | TRBJ2-7
CASSVAGGERYF | TRBV9 | TRBD2 | TRBJ2-3
CASSLSGVFMNTEAFF | TRBV28 | . | TRBJ1-1
CASRLGGTGGFRYGYTF | TRBV12-2 | . | TRBJ1-2
CASSLQGGSEAFF | TRBV12-3/TRBV12-4 | . | TRBJ1-1
CASSEQGASSYEQYF | TRBV6-1 | TRBD1 | TRBJ2-7
CASSRRVAGGLQNDTQYF | TRBV11-2 | TRBD2 | TRBJ2-3
CASSTLGTARGYTF | TRBV19 | TRBD1 | TRBJ1-2
CASSYFGVGETQYF | TRBV6-5 | . | TRBJ2-5
CASKSGTYGYTF | TRBV6-5 | . | TRBJ1-2
CASRRTGVNYGYTF | TRBV6-5 | TRBD1 | TRBJ1-2
CASSPRGQGGNYGYTF | TRBV18 | TRBD1 | TRBJ1-2
CASTGQGLNYGYTF | TRBV6-5 | TRBD1 | TRBJ1-2
CASSLDPSGTAFEAFF | TRBV5-1 | TRBD1 | TRBJ1-1
CASSLIRDIYYEQYF | TRBV27 | . | TRBJ2-7
CASSKGTSLQETQYF | TRBV7-3 | TRBD2 | TRBJ2-5